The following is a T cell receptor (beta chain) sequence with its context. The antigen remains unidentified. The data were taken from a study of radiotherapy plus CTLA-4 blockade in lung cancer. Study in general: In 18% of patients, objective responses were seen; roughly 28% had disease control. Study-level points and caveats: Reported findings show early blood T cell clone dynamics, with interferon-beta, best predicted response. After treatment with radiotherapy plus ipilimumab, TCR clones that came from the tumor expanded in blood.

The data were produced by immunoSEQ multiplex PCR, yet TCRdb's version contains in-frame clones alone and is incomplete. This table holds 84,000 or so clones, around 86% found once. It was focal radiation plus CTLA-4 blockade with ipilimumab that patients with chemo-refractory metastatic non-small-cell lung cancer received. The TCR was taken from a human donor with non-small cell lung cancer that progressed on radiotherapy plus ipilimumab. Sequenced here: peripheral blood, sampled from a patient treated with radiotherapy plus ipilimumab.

CDR3 region: CASSPVLTGTGFGNQPQHF. CDR3 nucleotides: TGTGCCAGTAGTCCAGTACTAACCGGGACAGGGTTCGGCAATCAGCCCCAGCATTTT. The chain links TRBV19 to TRBJ1-5; TRBD1 matches at 9 bases. Germline loops: CDR1 LNHDA, CDR2 SQIVND (reference sequence). The length of the CDR3 is 19 residues. Trimming removed 5 bases from V and 2 bases from J; junction bases left unmatched: 16.